The entry that follows covers one T cell receptor (beta chain) sequence. These data originate in a study of blood T cell repertoires in COVID-19. The CDR3 has 14 amino acids. Germline V gives CDR1 MNHEY, CDR2 SVGAGI. Losses at the gene ends were 6 bases for V and 5 bases for J; bases not matched to a gene: 3. Sequencing used immunoSEQ multiplex PCR; TCRdb keeps in-frame clones, though not all of them. Among approximately 150,000 clones listed, approximately 88% were seen once. The clonotype was recovered from a man in his 70s with acute or convalescent COVID-19. Sequences were obtained from peripheral blood. V and J are TRBV6-5 and TRBJ1-4, with 10 bases lining up with TRBD1. The DNA of the CDR3 is TGTGCCAGCAGCCAGGGACAGGGGAATGAAAAACTGTTTTTT. Its translation: CASSQGQGNEKLFF.